A selection of T cell receptor beta chains follows, all from one sample in a study of blood T cell repertoires in COVID-19. TCRdb's table, derived via immunoSEQ multiplex PCR, lists solely in-frame clones and lacks some. This sample carries roughly 390,000 clones, 85% of them seen once, and the ten largest clones take roughly 3.9%. Sequenced input: peripheral blood. These receptors all stem from a woman aged 18-30 years with acute or convalescent COVID-19. Both conserved end residues are part of each CDR3. A D gene is named only where the DNA matches it firmly. Expanded clones are given a class, and other clones once, few, many or no size at all.

J gene | V gene | D gene | clone size | CDR3 protein | CDR3 DNA
TRBJ2-1 | TRBV30 | NA | NA | CAWSRSGNEQFF | TGTGCCTGGAGTAGGAGTGGGAATGAGCAGTTCTTC
TRBJ1-6 | TRBV14 | TRBD1 | NA | CASSLDRGRLSPLHF | TGTGCCAGCAGCCTTGACAGGGGGCGTTTATCACCCCTCCACTTT
TRBJ1-1 | TRBV10-3 | NA | NA | CAISGLAETEAFF | TGTGCCATCAGTGGTTTGGCTGAAACTGAAGCTTTCTTT
TRBJ1-1 | TRBV18 | NA | once | CASSPDTNTEAFF | TGTGCCAGCTCACCAGACACGAACACTGAAGCTTTCTTT
TRBJ1-2 | TRBV27 | TRBD1 | NA | CASSSRSRQGANYGYTF | TGTGCCAGCAGTTCACGTTCCAGACAGGGGGCGAACTATGGCTACACCTTC
TRBJ1-6 | TRBV4-1 | TRBD1 | NA | CASSLLLGTASNSPLHF | TGCGCCAGCAGCCTCCTTTTGGGGACAGCTAGTAATTCACCCCTCCACTTT
TRBJ1-6 | TRBV7-9 | NA | few | CASTPGTWSYNSPLHF | TGTGCCAGCACCCCGGGGACTTGGTCCTATAATTCACCCCTCCACTTT
TRBJ1-1 | TRBV7-8 | NA | few | CAGPTGPMNTEAFF | TGTGCCGGACCGACAGGTCCTATGAACACTGAAGCTTTCTTT
TRBJ1-5 | TRBV7-2 | TRBD1 | once | CASSPRTGGSNQPQHF | TGTGCCAGCAGCCCGAGGACAGGGGGAAGCAATCAGCCCCAGCATTTT
TRBJ2-1 | TRBV14 | NA | NA | CASSRLSSYNEQFF | TGTGCCAGCAGCCGACTCAGCTCCTACAATGAGCAGTTCTTC
TRBJ1-5 | TRBV2 | TRBD1 | NA | CASSAGGWDQPQHF | TGTGCCAGCAGTGCAGGGGGGTGGGATCAGCCCCAGCATTTT
TRBJ2-1 | TRBV5-1 | NA | once | CASSPGDRNYNEQFF | TGCGCCAGCAGCCCGGGGGACAGAAACTACAATGAGCAGTTCTTC
TRBJ2-2 | TRBV2 | TRBD1 | NA | CASRAGTGGTGELFF | TGTGCCAGCAGGGCCGGGACAGGGGGAACCGGGGAGCTGTTTTTT
TRBJ1-2 | TRBV6-5 | NA | NA | CASRMDGGNYGYTF | TGTGCCAGCAGGATGGACGGAGGTAACTATGGCTACACCTTC
TRBJ2-7 | TRBV6-5 | NA | NA | CASSYGDSLEQYF | TGTGCCAGCAGTTACGGTGACTCCCTCGAGCAGTACTTC
TRBJ2-1 | TRBV29-1 | NA | NA | CSVARGVGNEQFF | TGCAGCGTTGCCAGGGGAGTGGGGAATGAGCAGTTCTTC
TRBJ2-7 | TRBV4-1 | TRBD2 | NA | CASSQDPPSGGFSYEQYF | TGCGCCAGCAGCCAAGATCCCCCTAGCGGGGGGTTCTCCTACGAGCAGTACTTC
TRBJ2-6 | TRBV9 | NA | NA | CASSPQASGANVLTF | TGTGCCAGCAGCCCCCAGGCTTCTGGGGCCAACGTCCTGACTTTC
TRBJ2-7 | TRBV7-9 | TRBD2 | NA | CASSPRLAGRYEQYF | TGTGCCAGCAGCCCAAGACTAGCGGGGAGGTACGAGCAGTACTTC
TRBJ2-2 | TRBV5-1 | TRBD1 | NA | CASSEGTGSGTGELFF | TGCGCCAGCAGCGAAGGGACAGGGAGTGGCACCGGGGAGCTGTTTTTT
TRBJ1-6 | TRBV5-1 | NA | NA | CASSVNRAHNSPLHF | TGCGCCAGCAGCGTCAACAGGGCCCATAATTCACCCCTCCACTTT
TRBJ2-2 | TRBV2 | TRBD2 | NA | CASRVTSVNTGELFF | TGTGCCAGCAGGGTAACTAGCGTGAACACCGGGGAGCTGTTTTTT
TRBJ2-3 | TRBV18 | NA | NA | CASSALGAGRADTQYF | TGTGCCAGCTCAGCTTTGGGTGCGGGGAGAGCAGATACGCAGTATTTT
TRBJ1-1 | TRBV7-9 | NA | NA | CASSVTGGDTEAFF | TGTGCCAGCAGCGTCACCGGGGGGGACACTGAAGCTTTCTTT
TRBJ1-5 | TRBV7-8 | NA | NA | CASSLSRGARIGQPQHF | TGTGCCAGCAGCTTATCGCGGGGGGCGCGGATCGGTCAGCCCCAGCATTTT
TRBJ1-2 | TRBV6-4 | NA | NA | CASSAQGRGYTF | TGTGCCAGCAGTGCACAGGGACGTGGCTACACCTTC
TRBJ1-4 | TRBV7-9 | TRBD1 | NA | CASSSRDRVNEKLFF | TGTGCCAGCAGCTCCCGGGACAGGGTAAATGAAAAACTGTTTTTT
TRBJ1-5 | TRBV18 | TRBD1 | NA | CASSTQGSNQPQHF | TGTGCCAGCTCGACACAGGGGAGCAATCAGCCCCAGCATTTT